This T cell receptor (beta chain) was obtained from a study of cytomegalovirus exposure and HLA in healthy donors. The study's findings and limits: A prior analysis recorded that most TCR beta V segments were productive about 90% or about 30% of the time.

CDR3 length: 14 residues. CDR1 and CDR2 (germline): MNHNS, SASEGT. V was cut by 1 base and J by 10 bases, with 11 bases left in between. Amplification used 60 Vbeta primers and 13 Jbeta primers. Only in-frame clones appear in the TCRdb table, and some are missing; sequencing was by immunoSEQ multiplex PCR. The sample records about 160,000 clones, about 80% being singletons. To note about this clone: The antigen is unknown.

V usage is TRBV6-1 and J usage is TRBJ1-6; D call uncertain. Sequenced: PBMCs. This receptor was taken from a woman in her forties or fifties in good health and CMV-seronegative. The CDR3, as DNA: TGTGCCAGCAGTGAAGGGGGAGGTGGATCACCCCTCCACTTT. Translating gives CASSEGGGGSPLHF.